Below, 24 T cell receptor beta chains from the same sample are listed, as sequenced in a study of T-cell memory formation after mild COVID-19. TCRdb fed the 5' RACE reads into MiXCR, producing one record per CDR3 protein. Of roughly 260,000 distinct CDR3 sequences in the sample, approximately 16% are singletons; the top ten hold 3% to 4.5%. Sequenced: PBMCs or a T cell subset sorted from them (not recorded which). All receptors derive from a young man who had mild COVID-19 (a few samples of this study predate the infection). Cell type and time point are not known.

This clonotype was observed a handful of times. The rearrangement links TRBV12-3 or TRBV12-4 to TRBJ2-1; tentatively, D is TRBD2 (7 bases). This CDR3 has 12 amino acids. Deletions cut 7 bases from V and 10 bases from J, with 14 bases between. This CDR3 reads CASTRGAGEQFF. The DNA of the CDR3 is TGTGCCAGCACCCGGGGGGCAGGGGAGCAGTTCTTC.

The chain carries TRBV6-2 or TRBV6-3 and TRBJ1-1, with 8 nucleotides matching TRBD1. The CDR3 runs to 17 residues. The V gene end was trimmed by 5 bases and the J gene end by 1 base; junction bases not matched to a gene: 12. The germline V gene encodes CDR1 MNHEY and CDR2 SVGEGT. The CDR3 reads CASSTGQGRRRNTEAFF. The CDR3 DNA is TGTGCCAGCAGTACTGGACAGGGCCGTAGAAGGAACACTGAAGCTTTCTTT.

The CDR3 here is CASSEWGRLQETQYF. The CDR3 DNA reads as TGTGCCAGCAGTGAATGGGGCAGGCTACAAGAGACCCAGTACTTC. The V and J genes are TRBV25-1 and TRBJ2-5; D is perhaps TRBD1 (5 bases). V gave up 1 base and J gave up 2 bases, with 11 bases separating them. CDR1 and CDR2 from the germline V gene are MGHDK and SYGVNS. The CDR3 has 15 residues.

This clonotype was observed a handful of times. This chain uses TRBV4-1 with TRBJ1-1; D not certain. This CDR3 is 17 amino acids long. Trimming stripped 0 bases from V and 0 bases from J, with 14 bases between. Germline CDR1 reads MGHRA; CDR2 reads YSYEKL. This CDR3 is CASSQDPNSDMNTEAFF. CDR3 sequence (DNA): TGCGCCAGCAGCCAAGATCCGAACAGCGATATGAACACTGAAGCTTTCTTT.

This clonotype was seen a few times. The chain joins TRBV7-6 to TRBJ2-7, with TRBD1 matching over 8 bases. This CDR3 contains 13 residues. V lost 3 bases to trimming and J lost 5 bases; unmatched junction nucleotides: 3. The germline V gene encodes CDR1 SGHVS and CDR2 FNYEAQ. This CDR3 reads CASSFTDRDEQYV. The CDR3 region has the DNA TGTGCCAGCAGCTTTACGGACAGGGACGAGCAGTACGTC.

This clonotype was seen a handful of times. V is TRBV11-2 and J is TRBJ1-2, with D possibly being TRBD1 (6 bases). CDR3 length: 15 residues. The germline gives CDR1 SGHAT, CDR2 FQNNGV. Trimming stripped 6 bases from V and 5 bases from J, with 19 bases between. The CDR3: CASRRPGHSFYGYTF. In nucleotides, the CDR3 is TGTGCCAGCAGGAGACCGGGACATTCTTTTTATGGCTACACCTTC.

The chain is built from TRBV12-3 or TRBV12-4 and TRBJ1-1; D uncertain. The CDR3 spans 11 residues. Trimming removed 3 bases from V and 8 bases from J, with 7 bases in between. The DNA of the CDR3 is TGTGCCAGCAGTTTCCGGGGAGAAGCTTTCTTT. This encodes CASSFRGEAFF.

The chain recombines TRBV7-8 with TRBJ2-5; D may be TRBD1 (6 bases). Germline values: CDR1 SGHVS, CDR2 FQNEAQ. V was shortened by 4 bases and J by 3 bases, with 18 bases between the two germline ends. The length of the CDR3 is 16 residues. The CDR3 protein is CASSWPQGEGEETQYF. CDR3 nucleotides: TGTGCCAGCAGCTGGCCTCAGGGTGAGGGGGAAGAGACCCAGTACTTC.

V gene TRBV6-2 or TRBV6-3 combines with J gene TRBJ2-1, with 16 bases identical to TRBD2. The trim removed 6 bases at V and 10 bases at J, leaving 6 bases unmatched. The CDR3 totals 15 residues. Germline CDR1 MNHEY, CDR2 SVGEGT. The CDR3 sequence is CASRPGTSGGAEQFF. DNA of the CDR3: TGTGCCAGCAGACCCGGGACTAGCGGGGGGGCCGAGCAGTTCTTC.

The CDR3 reads CASRPGPGTGELFF. CDR3 bases: TGTGCCAGCAGACCCGGCCCCGGCACCGGGGAGCTGTTTTTT. The chain recombines TRBV12-3 or TRBV12-4 with TRBJ2-2; D remains unclear. CDR3 length: 14 amino acids. The V gene lost 6 bases and the J gene lost 4 bases, with 12 bases spanning the gap.

This clonotype was counted at least ten times. V usage is TRBV20-1 and J usage is TRBJ1-6; D might be TRBD1 (5 bases). V lost 6 bases and J lost 9, with 18 bases in between. This CDR3 has 14 amino acids. Per the germline V gene, CDR1 is DFQATT and CDR2 is SNEGSKA (reference sequence). The CDR3 DNA reads TGCAGTGCAAGATCCCAGGGCTCGGGTTCACCCCTCCACTTT. It is translated as CSARSQGSGSPLHF.

V and J are TRBV6-6 and TRBJ1-1; 7 bases line up with TRBD1. The CDR3 has 14 residues. V shed 5 bases, J shed 6 bases, and the junction held 9 bases outside the gene matches. The germline CDR1 and CDR2 sequences are MNHNY and SVGAGI (reference sequence). In DNA, the CDR3 is TGTGCCAGCAGTGTAACAGGGGCGGGTGCTGAAGCTTTCTTT. Translated: CASSVTGAGAEAFF.

This clonotype was seen a handful of times. The chain links TRBV27 to TRBJ2-4, with 9 bases fitting TRBD1. The V and J ends lost 6 bases and 9 bases, in that order; junction bases with no gene match: 12. The germline CDR1 and CDR2 sequences are MNHEY and SMNVEV (reference sequence). The CDR3 covers 15 residues. CDR3: CASRGEDSTGGIQYF. The CDR3 nucleotides are TGTGCCAGCAGGGGGGAGGATTCGACAGGGGGCATTCAGTACTTC.

This clonotype was counted at least ten times. The rearrangement joins TRBV5-1 to TRBJ2-7, with unresolved D. Germline V gives CDR1 SGHRS, CDR2 YFSETQ. This CDR3 comprises 14 residues. V lost 4 bases and J lost 6, with 17 bases in between. The CDR3 DNA follows: TGCGCCAGCAGCCTAGGGCAGTTACAAGGCGAGCAGTACTTC. As protein: CASSLGQLQGEQYF.

This clonotype has a handful of counts. This rearrangement joins TRBV12-5 to TRBJ1-1, with D hard to call. The CDR3 is 16 amino acids. V lost 4 bases to trimming and J lost 1 base, with 16 bases between them. Germline-derived CDR1 and CDR2 are LGHNT and FRNRAP. The CDR3 sequence is CASGSPTFAGNTEAFF. The CDR3 DNA reads as TGTGCTAGTGGTTCCCCCACCTTCGCGGGGAACACTGAAGCTTTCTTT.

This clonotype was picked up a small number of times. The J gene is TRBJ2-1, the V gene TRBV10-3; 7 nucleotides align to TRBD1. From germline, CDR1 is ENHRY and CDR2 SYGVKD. The CDR3 contains 15 residues. V was pared by 7 bases and J by 6 bases, with 12 bases of the junction left unmatched. The CDR3 is CAITGQDPPSNEQFF. Written as DNA, the CDR3 is TGTGCCATCACCGGACAGGACCCCCCCAGCAATGAGCAGTTCTTC.

The chain joins TRBV7-2 to TRBJ2-3, with a possible D match to TRBD2 (5 bases). The CDR3 loop spans 14 amino acids. Germline V lookup: CDR1 SGHTA, CDR2 FQGNSA. V gave up 1 base and J gave up 6 bases, with 11 bases separating them. The CDR3 nucleotides read TGTGCCAGCAGCTTAGTAGAGGGCCTCGATACGCAGTATTTT. Protein sequence: CASSLVEGLDTQYF.

The chain uses TRBV20-1 and TRBJ2-5, with 9 bases matching TRBD2. The CDR3 extends over 15 amino acids. J was trimmed by 5 bases and V by 4 bases; bases with no gene match: 11. Germline V gene sequence: CDR1 DFQATT, CDR2 SNEGSKA (reference sequence). CDR3 loop: CSATRGGDVRETQYF. In nucleotides, the CDR3 is TGCAGTGCTACGCGGGGGGGCGATGTGCGTGAGACCCAGTACTTC.

This clonotype has only a few counts. This chain connects TRBV6-5 to TRBJ1-2; 7 bases line up with TRBD1. Germline CDR1 and CDR2: MNHEY and SVGAGI. The CDR3 totals 15 residues. Trimming at V came to 0 bases and at J to 4 bases, leaving 5 bases not matched to a gene. CDR3 amino acids: CASSYSTGRTYGYTF. CDR3 nucleotides: TGTGCCAGCAGTTACTCGACAGGGAGGACCTATGGCTACACCTTC.

V gene TRBV7-2 combines with J gene TRBJ1-3; D might be TRBD1 (6 bases). The CDR3 is made up of 17 amino acids. The germline V gene has CDR1 SGHTA and CDR2 FQGNSA. The V and J ends lost 2 bases and 2 bases respectively, with 16 bases between them. The CDR3 spells CASSLTSDRWPGNTIYF. The CDR3 nucleotides read TGTGCCAGCAGCTTAACCTCAGACAGGTGGCCTGGAAACACCATATATTTT.

In its sample, this clonotype was seen a few times. The gene calls are TRBV23-1 and TRBJ2-1; D tentatively reads TRBD1 or TRBD2 (5 bases each). TRBV23-1 is flagged as an ORF with uncertain function. V dropped 6 bases and J dropped 2 bases, with 11 bases sitting between them. This CDR3 contains 14 residues. The CDR3 bases are TGCGCCAGCAGGGGGACGGTTCCCTACAATGAGCAGTTCTTC. Protein sequence: CASRGTVPYNEQFF.

This chain joins TRBV19 and TRBJ2-7; 11 bases align to TRBD1. The V gene end was trimmed by 3 bases and the J gene end by 4 bases; junction bases not matched to a gene: 5. The germline gives CDR1 LNHDA, CDR2 SQIVND (reference sequence). This CDR3 is 15 amino acids long. CDR3 sequence: CASSMKDRGHYEQYF. CDR3 bases: TGTGCCAGTAGTATGAAGGACAGGGGGCATTACGAGCAGTACTTC.

Only a few counts were recorded for this clonotype. V gene TRBV3-1 combines with J gene TRBJ2-2; TRBD1 aligns across 8 bases. The V gene end was trimmed by 1 base and the J gene end by 4 bases; junction bases not matched to a gene: 5. The CDR3 runs to 16 residues. Per the germline V gene, CDR1 is LGHDT and CDR2 is YNNKEL (reference sequence). CDR3 sequence: CASSQGPGGRTGELFF. In nucleotides, the CDR3 is TGTGCCAGCAGCCAAGGTCCAGGGGGCCGCACCGGGGAGCTGTTTTTT.

This clonotype appeared many times. This rearrangement joins TRBV4-3 to TRBJ2-3; D uncertain. The CDR3 covers 14 residues. Trimming removed 0 bases from V and 4 bases from J, with 8 bases in between. The V gene's germline CDR1 is LGHNA and CDR2 YSLEER. The CDR3 loop reads CASSQDRLADTQYF. In DNA form, the CDR3 reads TGCGCCAGCAGCCAAGATAGGCTCGCAGATACGCAGTATTTT.